The rows below give T cell receptor beta chains drawn from one sample of a study of blood T cell repertoires in COVID-19. The protocol was immunoSEQ multiplex PCR, while the TCRdb copy is restricted to in-frame clones and leaves out a portion. The sample records approximately 86,000 clones, approximately 90% being singletons. The material sequenced was peripheral blood. These TCRs come from a man between 45 and 60 years old with acute or convalescent COVID-19. CDR3s include the opening cysteine and the closing phenylalanine or tryptophan. Fields, in order: clone size, V gene, CDR3 length, J gene, D gene, CDR3 DNA, CDR3 protein. A D gene is named only where the DNA matches it firmly. Size values are once, few and many counts, or a class for expanded clones, and some rows have none.

>.|TRBV18|14|TRBJ1-1|.
TGTGCCAGCTCACCAAGTGAGTTGAACACTGAAGCTTTCTTT
CASSPSELNTEAFF
>.|TRBV27|14|TRBJ1-1|.
TGTGCCAGCAGTTTATTTCAGGGTTCCACTGAAGCTTTCTTT
CASSLFQGSTEAFF
>few|TRBV12-3/TRBV12-4|13|TRBJ1-1|.
TGTGCCAGCAGTTTATCCATTTCTAGTGAAGCTTTCTTT
CASSLSISSEAFF
>.|TRBV2|13|TRBJ1-2|TRBD1
TGTGCCAGCGTATACAGGGGGCTGTCTGGCTACACCTTC
CASVYRGLSGYTF
>.|TRBV29-1|13|TRBJ2-7|.
TGCAGCGTGGCTAGGACTACATCCTACGAGCAGTACTTC
CSVARTTSYEQYF
>.|TRBV19|13|TRBJ2-1|.
TGTGCCAGTAGTATAGGAGGATACAATGAGCAGTTCTTC
CASSIGGYNEQFF
>.|TRBV5-4|14|TRBJ2-2|.
TGTGCCAGCAGCTTGAAGCAGGGCGACGGGGAGCTGTTTTTT
CASSLKQGDGELFF
>.|TRBV30|12|TRBJ1-3|.
TGTGCCTGGAGTGTACTACAAAACACCATATATTTT
CAWSVLQNTIYF
>.|TRBV10-3|15|TRBJ2-5|.
TGTGCCATCAGTGAGTCAATAAGGGCAGGGGAGACCCAGTACTTC
CAISESIRAGETQYF
>.|TRBV11-2|16|TRBJ2-5|.
TGTGCCAGCAGCCTCCGTCAAGGGGGGGCTGGGGAGACCCAGTACTTC
CASSLRQGGAGETQYF
>.|TRBV19|13|TRBJ1-1|.
TGTGCCAGTGTCTCGGGGGGCCGAACTGAAGCTTTCTTT
CASVSGGRTEAFF
>.|TRBV9|15|TRBJ2-3|TRBD2
TGTGCCAGCAGCGTGGCGGGGGGGTATGCAGATACGCAGTATTTT
CASSVAGGYADTQYF
>.|TRBV19|22|TRBJ2-1|TRBD2
TGTGCCAGTAGTATGGGCGGGGGGTTCTTTACTGCGATACAGAGCTCCTACAATGAGCAGTTCTTC
CASSMGGGFFTAIQSSYNEQFF
>.|TRBV5-5|15|TRBJ1-4|TRBD1
TGTGCCAGCAGCTATGGACAGGGGTATAATGAAAAACTGTTTTTT
CASSYGQGYNEKLFF
>.|TRBV9|18|TRBJ2-3|TRBD2
TGTGCCAGCAGCGTAGACCTAGCGGGGCTTGTGCAAGCAGATACGCAGTATTTT
CASSVDLAGLVQADTQYF
>.|TRBV6-5|13|TRBJ2-7|TRBD2
TGTGCCAGTGCCCGACTAGCCTCCTACGAGCAGTACTTC
CASARLASYEQYF
>once|TRBV3-1/TRBV3-2|13|TRBJ1-2|TRBD1
TGTGCCAGCAGCGCCCGGACAGGGGATGGCTACACCTTC
CASSARTGDGYTF
>.|TRBV13|14|TRBJ2-3|TRBD1
TGTGCCAGCAGCCTGGGGACAGGCACAGATACGCAGTATTTT
CASSLGTGTDTQYF
>.|TRBV29-1|14|TRBJ1-1|TRBD1
TGCAGCGCGCAGAAACAGGGGATGAACACTGAAGCTTTCTTT
CSAQKQGMNTEAFF
>.|TRBV19|17|TRBJ2-5|TRBD2
TGTGCCAGTAGTATATCCTCAGCGGGGGGGCCAGGAGAGACCCAGTACTTC
CASSISSAGGPGETQYF
>.|TRBV9|17|TRBJ2-5|TRBD2
TGTGCCAGCAGCGTCGGGACTAGCGGGGGAATACAAGAGACCCAGTACTTC
CASSVGTSGGIQETQYF
>.|TRBV7-2|13|TRBJ2-7|.
TGTGCCAGCAGCTATCCAGGTATCTACGAGCAGTACTTC
CASSYPGIYEQYF
>.|TRBV30|14|TRBJ1-4|.
TGTGCCTGGAGTGTCACAGGGTATCAGGAAAAACTGTTTTTT
CAWSVTGYQEKLFF
>.|TRBV5-4|14|TRBJ1-1|.
TGTGCCAGCAGCCCCCCATTTGAGAGCACTGAAGCTTTCTTT
CASSPPFESTEAFF
>.|TRBV7-3|16|TRBJ2-7|TRBD2
TGTGCCAGCAGCCAACGCGCAGCGGGGGGGACCCACGAGCAGTACTTC
CASSQRAAGGTHEQYF
>.|TRBV19|15|TRBJ1-1|TRBD1
TGTGCCAGTACGACAGGGGCTTGGATGAACACTGAAGCTTTCTTT
CASTTGAWMNTEAFF
>few|TRBV27|15|TRBJ1-5|.
TGTGCCAGCAGTCAACAGGGCCTTGGCAATCAGCCCCAGCATTTT
CASSQQGLGNQPQHF
>.|TRBV6-6|15|TRBJ1-2|TRBD1
TGTGCCAGCAGTTTCTCTACCGACAGGGGAGATGGCTACACCTTC
CASSFSTDRGDGYTF
>.|TRBV6-5|14|TRBJ2-1|.
TGTGCCAGCAGAACCTCAGACAGATACAATGAGCAGTTCTTC
CASRTSDRYNEQFF
>.|TRBV2|12|TRBJ1-2|TRBD1
TGTGCCAGCTCGGGACAGACGTATGGCTACACCTTC
CASSGQTYGYTF
>.|TRBV7-8|15|TRBJ1-2|.
TGTGCCAGCAGCTTAGCCGGGGACAACCCTTATGGCTACACCTTC
CASSLAGDNPYGYTF
>.|TRBV6-4|14|TRBJ1-1|TRBD1
TGTGCCAGCAGGCAGGACAGGCTGAGCACTGAAGCTTTCTTT
CASRQDRLSTEAFF
>.|TRBV28|15|TRBJ1-5|TRBD1
TGTGCCAGCAGCCCGACAGGGCGTTTGTATCAGCCCCAGCATTTT
CASSPTGRLYQPQHF
>.|TRBV11-2|17|TRBJ1-4|TRBD1
TGTGCCAGCAGCTTAGGACAGGGGGTGATGGGGAGTGAAAAACTGTTTTTT
CASSLGQGVMGSEKLFF
>.|TRBV6-1|17|TRBJ2-3|.
TGTGCCAGCAGTGAAGCGCGGGGAAGGGGGCCGACAGATACGCAGTATTTT
CASSEARGRGPTDTQYF
>.|TRBV28|14|TRBJ1-1|.
TGTGCCAGCAGTCCCCAGGGGATGAACACTGAAGCTTTCTTT
CASSPQGMNTEAFF
>once|TRBV24-1|16|TRBJ2-2|TRBD1
TGTGCCACCAGTGACCCGGGACAGGGGAACACCGGGGAGCTGTTTTTT
CATSDPGQGNTGELFF
>.|TRBV6-2/TRBV6-3|15|TRBJ1-2|.
TGTGCCAGCAGTGACACGGGGGTCAAAAACTATGGCTACACCTTC
CASSDTGVKNYGYTF
>once|TRBV30|13|TRBJ2-2|.
TGTGCCTGGAGGGCACAGAACACCGGGGAGCTGTTTTTT
CAWRAQNTGELFF